This T cell receptor (beta chain) was identified in a study of blood T cell repertoires in COVID-19. One Seattle source followed patients from active infection through their disease course. In the authors' workflow: From reference gene primer amplification, estimates of nucleated cell counts were derived. Sequenced by immunoSEQ multiplex PCR; TCRdb stores in-frame clones only, minus some. The V and J calls and clone size were taken over from that table, and D and trimming were inferred from the DNA. This sample has 350,000 or so clones; roughly 86% occur once, and the top ten carry roughly a tenth. Per the germline V gene, CDR1 is MNHEY and CDR2 is SMNVEV (reference sequence). The V gene end was trimmed by 5 bases and the J gene end by 6 bases; junction bases not matched to a gene: 1. The CDR3 covers 12 residues. This clone turned up a few times.

V and J are TRBV27 and TRBJ2-3, with 8 bases identical to TRBD2. Sequenced: peripheral blood. The receptor's source is a woman aged 25 to 39 with COVID-19, enrolled during active disease. Here the CDR3 DNA reads TGTGCCAGCAGTGTAGCGGGGGATACGCAGTATTTT. Translation gives CASSVAGDTQYF.